The entry below describes one T cell receptor beta chain. The antigen is unknown. This record comes from a study of T cell responses to AZD1222 COVID-19 vaccine. Study results and limitations: Sampled repertoires all dated from after the peak T cell response. The study reported that nearly half of spike-specific TCRs target unmutated variant regions.

Trimming removed 7 bases at V and 5 bases at J, with 11 bases between. This CDR3 is built from 13 residues. Method: immunoSEQ multiplex PCR; TCRdb's copy keeps in-frame clones and lacks some. The sample carries over 130,000 clones, 92% recorded once. This chain connects TRBV12-3 or TRBV12-4 to TRBJ2-2; tentative D call: TRBD1 (5 bases). The material was peripheral blood, obtained 28 days after the second AZD1222 dose. The receptor comes from an adult who received the AZD1222 COVID-19 vaccine. CDR3 sequence reads: CASTLRQTGELFF. Written as DNA, the CDR3 is TGTGCCAGCACACTCAGACAGACCGGGGAGCTGTTTTTT.